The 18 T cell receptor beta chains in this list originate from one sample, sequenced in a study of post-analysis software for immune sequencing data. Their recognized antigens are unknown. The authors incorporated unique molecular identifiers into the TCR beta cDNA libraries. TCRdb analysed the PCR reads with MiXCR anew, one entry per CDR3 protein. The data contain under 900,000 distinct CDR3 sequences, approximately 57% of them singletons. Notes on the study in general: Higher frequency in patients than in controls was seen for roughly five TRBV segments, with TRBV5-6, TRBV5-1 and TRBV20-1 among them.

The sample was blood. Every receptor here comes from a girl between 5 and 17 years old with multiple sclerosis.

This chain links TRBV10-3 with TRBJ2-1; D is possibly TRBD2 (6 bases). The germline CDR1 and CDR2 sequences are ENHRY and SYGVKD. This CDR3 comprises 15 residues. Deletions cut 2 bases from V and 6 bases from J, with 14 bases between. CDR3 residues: CAISEPGASGNEQFF. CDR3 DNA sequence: TGTGCCATCAGTGAGCCGGGAGCCTCCGGCAATGAGCAGTTCTTC.

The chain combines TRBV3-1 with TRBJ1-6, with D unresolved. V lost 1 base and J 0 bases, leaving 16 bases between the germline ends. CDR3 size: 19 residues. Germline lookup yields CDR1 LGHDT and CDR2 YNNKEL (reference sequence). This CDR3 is CASSQVFQAPSSYNSPLHF. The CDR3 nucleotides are TGTGCCAGCAGCCAAGTTTTTCAGGCTCCGAGCTCCTATAATTCACCCCTCCACTTT.

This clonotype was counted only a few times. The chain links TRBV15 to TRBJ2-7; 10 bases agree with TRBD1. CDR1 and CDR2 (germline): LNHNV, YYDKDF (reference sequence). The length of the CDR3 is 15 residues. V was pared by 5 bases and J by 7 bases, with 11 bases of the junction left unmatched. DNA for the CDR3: TGTGCCACCAGCGGACCGGGACAGGGGTCAAAAGAGCAGTACTTC. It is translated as CATSGPGQGSKEQYF.

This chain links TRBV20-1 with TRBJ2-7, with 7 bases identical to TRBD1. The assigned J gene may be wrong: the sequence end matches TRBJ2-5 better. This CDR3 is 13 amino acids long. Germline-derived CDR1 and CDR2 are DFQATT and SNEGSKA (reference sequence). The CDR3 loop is CSATYRGGETQYF. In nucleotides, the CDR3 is TGCAGTGCAACCTACAGGGGTGGGGAGACCCAGTACTTC.

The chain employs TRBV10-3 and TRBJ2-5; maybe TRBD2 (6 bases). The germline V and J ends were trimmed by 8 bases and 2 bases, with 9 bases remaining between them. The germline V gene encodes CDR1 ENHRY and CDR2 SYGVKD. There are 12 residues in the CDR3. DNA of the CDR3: TGTGCCATCGGCGGGACTCAAGAGACCCAGTACTTC. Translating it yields CAIGGTQETQYF.

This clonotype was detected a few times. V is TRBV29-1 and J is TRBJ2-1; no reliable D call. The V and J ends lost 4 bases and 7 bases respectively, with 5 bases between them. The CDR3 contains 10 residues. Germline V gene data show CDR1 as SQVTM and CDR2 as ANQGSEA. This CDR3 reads CSVGRNEQFF. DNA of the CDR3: TGCAGCGTTGGTCGAAATGAGCAGTTCTTC.

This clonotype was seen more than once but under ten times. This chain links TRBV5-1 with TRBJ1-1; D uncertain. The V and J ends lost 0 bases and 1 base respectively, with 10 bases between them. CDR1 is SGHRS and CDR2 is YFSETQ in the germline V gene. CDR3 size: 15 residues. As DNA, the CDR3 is TGCGCCAGCAGCTTGGAATGGATTCAGAACACTGAAGCTTTCTTT. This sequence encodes CASSLEWIQNTEAFF.

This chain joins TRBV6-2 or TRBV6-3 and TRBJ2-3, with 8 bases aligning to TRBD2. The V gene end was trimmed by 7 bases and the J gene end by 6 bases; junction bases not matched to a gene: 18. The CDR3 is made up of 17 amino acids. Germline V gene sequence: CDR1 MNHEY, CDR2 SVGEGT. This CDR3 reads CASTKRTGGPARDTQYF. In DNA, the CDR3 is TGTGCCAGCACCAAAAGGACGGGAGGGCCCGCCCGGGATACGCAGTATTTT.

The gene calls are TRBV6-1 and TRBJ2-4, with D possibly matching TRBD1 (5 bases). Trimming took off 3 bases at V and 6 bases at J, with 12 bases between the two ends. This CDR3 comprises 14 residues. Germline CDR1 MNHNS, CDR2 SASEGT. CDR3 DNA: TGTGCCAGCAGTGAGCAGGGCCCCTTAAACATTCAGTACTTC. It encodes CASSEQGPLNIQYF.

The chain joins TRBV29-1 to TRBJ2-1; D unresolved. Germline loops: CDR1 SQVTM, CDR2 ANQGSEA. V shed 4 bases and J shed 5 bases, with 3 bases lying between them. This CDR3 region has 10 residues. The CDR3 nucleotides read TGCAGCGTTGCCGACAATGAGCAGTTCTTC. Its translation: CSVADNEQFF.

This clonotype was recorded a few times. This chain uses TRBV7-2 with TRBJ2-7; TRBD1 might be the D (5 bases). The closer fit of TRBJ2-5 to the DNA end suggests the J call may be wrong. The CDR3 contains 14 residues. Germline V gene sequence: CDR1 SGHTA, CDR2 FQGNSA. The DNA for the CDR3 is TGTGCCAGCAGCGCCAGACAGCTGGGGAAGACCCAGTACTTC. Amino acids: CASSARQLGKTQYF.

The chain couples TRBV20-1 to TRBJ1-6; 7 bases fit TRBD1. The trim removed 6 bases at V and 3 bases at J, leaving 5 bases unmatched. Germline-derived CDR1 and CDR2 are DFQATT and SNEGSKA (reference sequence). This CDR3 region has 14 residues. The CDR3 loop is CSALQGGYNSPLHF. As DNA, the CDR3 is TGCAGTGCCCTGCAGGGGGGCTATAATTCACCCCTCCACTTT.

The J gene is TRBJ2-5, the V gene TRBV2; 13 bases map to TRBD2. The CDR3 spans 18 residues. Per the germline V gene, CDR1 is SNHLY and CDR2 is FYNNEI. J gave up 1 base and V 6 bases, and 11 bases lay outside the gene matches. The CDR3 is CASRPTSGGAGFQETQYF. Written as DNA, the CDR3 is TGTGCCAGCAGACCTACTAGCGGGGGGGCCGGGTTCCAAGAGACCCAGTACTTC.

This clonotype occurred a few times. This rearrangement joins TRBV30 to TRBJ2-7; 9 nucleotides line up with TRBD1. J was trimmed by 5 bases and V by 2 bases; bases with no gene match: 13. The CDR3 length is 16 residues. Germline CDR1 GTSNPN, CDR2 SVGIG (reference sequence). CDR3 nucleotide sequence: TGTGCCTGGAGTTGGGGACAGGGTCGGACTTTCAACGAGCAGTACTTC. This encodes CAWSWGQGRTFNEQYF. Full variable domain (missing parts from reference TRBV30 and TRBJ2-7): SQTIHQWPATLVQPVGSPLSLECTVEGTSNPNLYWYRQAAGRGLQLLFYSVGIGQISSEVPQNLSASRPQDRQFILSSKKLLLSDSGFYLCAWSWGQGRTFNEQYFGPGTRLTVT.

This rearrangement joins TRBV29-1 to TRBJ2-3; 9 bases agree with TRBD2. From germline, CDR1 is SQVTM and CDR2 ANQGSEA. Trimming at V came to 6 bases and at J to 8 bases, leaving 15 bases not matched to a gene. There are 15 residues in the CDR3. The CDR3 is CSVGPLAGDPGTQYF. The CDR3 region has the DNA TGCAGCGTGGGGCCCTTAGCGGGAGACCCCGGTACGCAGTATTTT.

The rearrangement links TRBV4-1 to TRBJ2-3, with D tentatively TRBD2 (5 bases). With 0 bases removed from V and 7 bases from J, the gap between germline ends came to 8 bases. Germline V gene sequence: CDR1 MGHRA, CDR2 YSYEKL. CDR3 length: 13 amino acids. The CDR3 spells CASSQESGNTQYF. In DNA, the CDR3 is TGCGCCAGCAGCCAAGAAAGCGGAAATACGCAGTATTTT.

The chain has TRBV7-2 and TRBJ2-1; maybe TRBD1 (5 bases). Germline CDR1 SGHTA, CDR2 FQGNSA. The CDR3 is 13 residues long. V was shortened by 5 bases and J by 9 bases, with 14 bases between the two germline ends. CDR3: CASSPLIQGEQFF. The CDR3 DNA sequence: TGTGCCAGCAGCCCCTTAATCCAGGGTGAGCAGTTCTTC.

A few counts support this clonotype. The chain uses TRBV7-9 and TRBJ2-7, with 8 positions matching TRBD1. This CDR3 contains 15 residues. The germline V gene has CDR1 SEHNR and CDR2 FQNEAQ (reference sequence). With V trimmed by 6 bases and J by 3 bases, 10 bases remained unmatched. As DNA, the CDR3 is TGTGCCAGCAGTTCCCGACAGGGGACCTTCTACGAGCAGTACTTC. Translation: CASSSRQGTFYEQYF.